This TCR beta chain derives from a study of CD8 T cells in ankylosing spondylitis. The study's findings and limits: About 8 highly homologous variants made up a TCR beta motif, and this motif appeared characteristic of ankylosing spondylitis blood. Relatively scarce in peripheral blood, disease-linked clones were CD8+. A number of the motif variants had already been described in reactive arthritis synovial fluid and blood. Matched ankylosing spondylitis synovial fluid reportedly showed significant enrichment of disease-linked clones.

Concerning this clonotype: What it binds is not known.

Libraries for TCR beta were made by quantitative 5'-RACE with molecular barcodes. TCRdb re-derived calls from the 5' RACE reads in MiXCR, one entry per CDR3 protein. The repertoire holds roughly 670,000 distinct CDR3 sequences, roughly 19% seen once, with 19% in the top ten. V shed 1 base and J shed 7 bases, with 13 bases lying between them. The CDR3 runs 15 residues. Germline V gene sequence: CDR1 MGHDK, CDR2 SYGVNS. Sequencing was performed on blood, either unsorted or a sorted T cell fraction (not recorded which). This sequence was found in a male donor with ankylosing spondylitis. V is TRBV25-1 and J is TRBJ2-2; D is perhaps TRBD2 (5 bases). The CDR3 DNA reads TGTGCCAGCAGTGAATTAGCGCCTAGCCGCGGGGAGCTGTTTTTT. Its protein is CASSELAPSRGELFF.